This T cell receptor beta chain was obtained from a study of cytomegalovirus exposure and HLA in healthy donors. Whole-study findings and limits: An analysis that came later showed most CMV-associated TCR beta chains appearing HLA-restricted. An analysis was carried out at a later point. It showed that HLA-associated TCR beta chains were more clonally expanded than equally common non-associated chains.

PCR primers comprised 60 Vbeta and 13 Jbeta primers. TCRdb's table, derived via immunoSEQ multiplex PCR, lists solely in-frame clones and lacks some. The sample consists of about 160,000 clones, roughly 84% of them appearing once. Note on this clone: The antigen is undetermined.

CDR3 length: 12 residues. Germline lookup yields CDR1 SEHNR and CDR2 FQNEAQ (reference sequence). The V end lost 4 bases, the J end lost 8 bases, and 10 bases lay between the germline ends. The source of this sequence is a boy aged 2 to 9 in good health and CMV-seronegative. V and J are TRBV7-9 and TRBJ2-3; no firm D call. The sample comprised PBMCs. Here the CDR3 DNA reads TGTGCCAGCAGCTACAAGAATGGTACGCAGTATTTT. Residues: CASSYKNGTQYF.